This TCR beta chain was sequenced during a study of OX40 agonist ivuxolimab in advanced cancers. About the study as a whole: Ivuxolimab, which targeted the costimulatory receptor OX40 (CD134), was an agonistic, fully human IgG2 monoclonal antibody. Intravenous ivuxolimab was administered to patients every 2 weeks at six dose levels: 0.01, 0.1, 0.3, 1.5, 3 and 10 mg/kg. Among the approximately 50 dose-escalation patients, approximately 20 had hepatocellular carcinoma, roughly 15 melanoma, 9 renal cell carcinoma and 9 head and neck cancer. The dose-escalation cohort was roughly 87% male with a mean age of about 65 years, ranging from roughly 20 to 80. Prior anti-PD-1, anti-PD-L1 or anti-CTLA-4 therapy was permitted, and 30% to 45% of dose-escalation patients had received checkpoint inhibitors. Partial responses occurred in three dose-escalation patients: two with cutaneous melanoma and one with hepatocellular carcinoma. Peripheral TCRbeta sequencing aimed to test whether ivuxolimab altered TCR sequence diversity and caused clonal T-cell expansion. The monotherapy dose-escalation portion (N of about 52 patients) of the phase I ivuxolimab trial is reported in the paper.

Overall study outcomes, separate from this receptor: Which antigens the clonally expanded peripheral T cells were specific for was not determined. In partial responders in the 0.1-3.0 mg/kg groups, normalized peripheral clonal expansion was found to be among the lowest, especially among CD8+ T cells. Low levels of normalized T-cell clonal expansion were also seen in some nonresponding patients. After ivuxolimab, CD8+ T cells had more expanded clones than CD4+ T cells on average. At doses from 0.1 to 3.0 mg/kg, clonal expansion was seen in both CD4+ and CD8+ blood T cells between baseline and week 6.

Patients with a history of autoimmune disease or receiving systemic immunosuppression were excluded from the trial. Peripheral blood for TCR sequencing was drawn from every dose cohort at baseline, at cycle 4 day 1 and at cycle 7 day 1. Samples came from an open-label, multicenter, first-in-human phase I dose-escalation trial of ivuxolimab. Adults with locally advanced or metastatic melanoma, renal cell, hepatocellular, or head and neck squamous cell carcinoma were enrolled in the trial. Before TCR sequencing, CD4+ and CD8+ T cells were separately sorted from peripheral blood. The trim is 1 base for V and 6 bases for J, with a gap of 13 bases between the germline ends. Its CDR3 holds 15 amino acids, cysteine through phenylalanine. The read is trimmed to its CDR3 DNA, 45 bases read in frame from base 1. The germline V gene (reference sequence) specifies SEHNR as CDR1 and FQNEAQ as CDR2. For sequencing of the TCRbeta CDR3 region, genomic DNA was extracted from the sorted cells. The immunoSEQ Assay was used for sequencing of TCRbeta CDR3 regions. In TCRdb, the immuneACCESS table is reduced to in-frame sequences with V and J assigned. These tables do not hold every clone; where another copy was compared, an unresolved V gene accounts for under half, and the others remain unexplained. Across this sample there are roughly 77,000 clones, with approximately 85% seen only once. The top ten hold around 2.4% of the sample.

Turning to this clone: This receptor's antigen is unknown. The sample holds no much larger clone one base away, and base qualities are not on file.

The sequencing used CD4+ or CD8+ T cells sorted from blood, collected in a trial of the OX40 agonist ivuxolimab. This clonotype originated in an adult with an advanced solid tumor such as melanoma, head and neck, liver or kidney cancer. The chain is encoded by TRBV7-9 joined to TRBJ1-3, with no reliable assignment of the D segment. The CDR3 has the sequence CASSLDGKMENTIYF. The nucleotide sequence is TGTGCCAGCAGCTTAGACGGGAAAATGGAAAACACCATATATTTT.